The T cell receptor beta chain under discussion was sequenced for a study of shared T cell receptors in the human thymus. Sequencing was performed with immunoSEQ multiplex PCR; in TCRdb, only in-frame clones are kept and a portion is missing. The sample contains 550,000 to 800,000 clones, 80% to 90% of which appear only once. CDR3 length equals 15 residues. V lost 0 bases and J 1 base, leaving 9 bases between the germline ends. Germline V CDR1 and CDR2: KGHSH, LQKENI. This sample also belongs to another study, concerning human thymus T cells. That publication notes: Healthy Finnish infants undergoing corrective surgery for congenital heart defects were the donors. Resected material from corrective heart surgery provided the thymus tissue analysed. Usage of V and J genes appeared biased in thymic and blood repertoires. Thymic repertoires from unrelated individuals overlapped highly, related research reported.

The V gene is TRBV18, the J gene TRBJ1-1, with no clear D. Sequenced sample: thymocytes. This receptor was taken from a girl under three years old with a congenital heart defect. CDR3 bases: TGTGCCAGCTCACCACCAGTTCACAGGAACACTGAAGCTTTCTTT. Translated, it gives CASSPPVHRNTEAFF.